Presented here are 9 T cell receptor beta chains from one specimen sequenced in a study of cytomegalovirus exposure and HLA in healthy donors. Primers for the PCR totalled 60 Vbeta and 13 Jbeta. Generated by immunoSEQ multiplex PCR, the TCRdb table keeps only in-frame clones and is missing some. The data show 50,000 to 70,000 clones, around 80% seen once. Sequenced material: PBMCs. The receptor source for this set is a girl between 5 and 17 years old in good health and CMV-seropositive.

This clone was observed a single time. The chain joins TRBV30 to TRBJ1-2; D is unclear. The V end lost 0 bases, the J end lost 7 bases, and 9 bases lay between the germline ends. The length of the CDR3 is 12 residues. Looked up from germline, CDR1 is GTSNPN and CDR2 is SVGIG (reference sequence). The CDR3 nucleotides read TGTGCCTGGAGTGTTTCGTCAGGTGGCTACACCTTC. It encodes CAWSVSSGGYTF.

This clone has just a few counts. The V and J genes are TRBV2 and TRBJ1-1; the D gene is possibly TRBD1 (5 bases). Trimming took off 8 bases at V and 1 base at J, with 8 bases between the two ends. From germline, CDR1 is SNHLY and CDR2 FYNNEI. There are 12 residues in the CDR3. In nucleotides, the CDR3 is TGTGCCAGCGTGGGGGGGAACACTGAAGCTTTCTTT. It codes for CASVGGNTEAFF.

As regards this clone: The sample has other DNA sequences that encode this CDR3 too. The chain combines TRBV4-1 with TRBJ1-6; TRBD1 is a possible D gene (6 bases). The V end was cut by 0 bases, the J end by 1 base, with 13 bases between. The CDR3 is 18 residues long. Germline V gives CDR1 MGHRA, CDR2 YSYEKL. CDR3 residues: CASSQDPQGSSYNSPLHF. In DNA, the CDR3 is TGCGCCAGCAGCCAAGATCCACAGGGATCATCCTATAATTCACCCCTCCACTTT.

This chain connects TRBV5-4 to TRBJ2-7, with a weak D call TRBD1 (5 bases). The CDR3 has 13 residues. The V gene lost 2 bases and the J gene lost 3 bases, with 9 bases spanning the gap. Germline assignment: CDR1 SGHNT and CDR2 YYREEE (reference sequence). The DNA for the CDR3 is TGTGCCAGCAGCTTCAGGCAGGGCTACGAGCAGTACTTC. Translation gives CASSFRQGYEQYF.

This sequence joins TRBV10-3 and TRBJ2-1; D is possibly TRBD2 (5 bases). The germline V gene encodes CDR1 ENHRY and CDR2 SYGVKD. The V end was cut by 8 bases, the J end by 6 bases, with 17 bases between. CDR3 length: 14 amino acids. The CDR3 DNA sequence: TGTGCCATCGGGTCCCTGATTGAGGGCAATGAGCAGTTCTTC. It yields the protein CAIGSLIEGNEQFF.

This rearrangement joins TRBV29-1 to TRBJ2-5; 12 nucleotides line up with TRBD1. Germline lookup yields CDR1 SQVTM and CDR2 ANQGSEA. Trimming removed 4 bases from V and 0 bases from J; junction bases left unmatched: 9. The CDR3 has 17 amino acids. CDR3 bases: TGCAGCGTTGTCCGGGACAGGGGGCAGATTTACCAAGAGACCCAGTACTTC. Encoded protein: CSVVRDRGQIYQETQYF.

V is TRBV5-1 and J is TRBJ2-7, with D perhaps TRBD2 (5 bases). Looked up from germline, CDR1 is SGHRS and CDR2 is YFSETQ. V lost 0 bases, J lost 9 bases, and 10 bases lay in between. The CDR3 consists of 12 residues. Here the CDR3 DNA reads TGCGCCAGCAGCTTGGGGAAGGCGGGGCAGTACTTC. As protein: CASSLGKAGQYF.

This chain joins TRBV10-3 and TRBJ2-3, with 9 positions matching TRBD2. CDR1 is ENHRY and CDR2 is SYGVKD in the germline V gene. This CDR3 contains 19 residues. V gave up 2 bases and J gave up 2 bases; unmatched junction bases: 14. The CDR3 DNA reads as TGTGCCATCAGTGAGCCTCCCGGGGCTAGCGGGGTCCCCACAGATACGCAGTATTTT. Protein product: CAISEPPGASGVPTDTQYF.

V gene TRBV2 combines with J gene TRBJ2-2, with TRBD1 matching 7 bases. The CDR3 contains 15 residues. The ends lost 7 bases at V and 3 bases at J; junction bases unmatched: 8. The germline CDR1 and CDR2 sequences are SNHLY and FYNNEI. This CDR3 reads CASTQRGTDTGELFF. CDR3 DNA sequence: TGTGCCAGCACACAGAGGGGGACAGACACCGGGGAGCTGTTTTTT.